The 16 T cell receptor beta chains in this list originate from one sample, sequenced in a study of blood T cell repertoires in COVID-19 (dated by TCRdb to about 2020). Library preparation was by the immunoSEQ multiplex PCR assay. Not all clones reach the TCRdb copy of this immuneACCESS table, which keeps in-frame sequences only. Checked studies attribute under half of the gap to unresolved V genes and leave the rest unexplained. The sample table holds 250,000 to 300,000 clones, of which 88% were seen once. The ten largest clonotypes hold about 10% of the sample. Sequenced: peripheral blood. The receptors stem from an older woman with COVID-19, enrolled during active disease.

The chain employs TRBV7-6 and TRBJ1-1, with D hard to call. V was cut by 0 bases and J by 11 bases, with 13 bases left in between. The CDR3 has 13 amino acids. Germline assignment: CDR1 SGHVS and CDR2 FNYEAQ. The DNA of the CDR3 is TGTGCCAGCAGCTTAGCGGCGGAGGGTGGTGCTTTCTTT. Its protein is CASSLAAEGGAFF.

The gene calls are TRBV19 and TRBJ2-1, with TRBD2 matching 12 bases. This CDR3 has 14 amino acids. Germline CDR1 LNHDA, CDR2 SQIVND (reference sequence). V dropped 7 bases and J dropped 7; count of bases not matched to a gene: 5. The CDR3 region has the DNA TGTGCCAGTAACACGGGACTAGCGGGTAATGAGCAGTTCTTC. Residues: CASNTGLAGNEQFF.

This chain links TRBV7-8 with TRBJ1-3, with a tentative D call TRBD1 (6 bases). V dropped 0 bases and J dropped 0 bases, with 9 bases sitting between them. Germline lookup yields CDR1 SGHVS and CDR2 FQNEAQ. This CDR3 region has 16 residues. DNA for the CDR3: TGTGCCAGCAGCTTAGCAAACAGGGTCTCTGGAAACACCATATATTTT. This translates into CASSLANRVSGNTIYF. Complete variable domain (other parts from reference TRBV7-8 and TRBJ1-3): GAGVSQSPRYKVAKRGQDVALRCDPISGHVSLFWYQQALGQGPEFLTYFQNEAQLDKSGLPSDRFFAERPEGSVSTLKIQRTQQEDSAVYLCASSLANRVSGNTIYFGEGSWLTVV.

Written as DNA, the CDR3 is TGTGCCAGCAGTGAAGGGTCAGGGGGCGGGGAGACCCAGTACTTC. As protein: CASSEGSGGGETQYF. This chain uses TRBV2 with TRBJ2-5; TRBD1 matches 8 bases. The CDR3 has 15 amino acids. In germline, CDR1 is SNHLY, CDR2 FYNNEI. V lost 1 base and J lost 5; bases outside the gene matches: 6.

This sequence joins TRBV19 and TRBJ1-1, with TRBD1 matching over 8 bases. Trimming cost V 5 bases and J 3 bases; bases outside gene matches: 5. CDR1 and CDR2 (germline): LNHDA, SQIVND (reference sequence). The CDR3 consists of 14 residues. The CDR3 loop reads CASSVVTGDTEAFF. The CDR3, as DNA: TGTGCCAGTAGTGTGGTGACAGGGGACACTGAAGCTTTCTTT.

The chain carries TRBV5-1 and TRBJ2-7; 8 bases map to TRBD2. V lost 2 bases and J lost 5; bases outside the gene matches: 9. The CDR3 contains 15 residues. The germline gives CDR1 SGHRS, CDR2 YFSETQ. The chain's CDR3 is CASSLAGAQFNEQYF. The DNA for the CDR3 is TGCGCCAGCAGCTTAGCGGGAGCTCAATTCAACGAGCAGTACTTC.

The chain employs TRBV4-3 and TRBJ2-3; TRBD2 aligns across 8 bases. The V and J ends lost 0 bases and 1 base, in that order; junction bases with no gene match: 6. Germline-derived CDR1 and CDR2 are LGHNA and YSLEER. The CDR3 is 17 amino acids. CDR3 amino acids: CASSQDLAGGRTDTQYF. Written as DNA, the CDR3 is TGCGCCAGCAGCCAAGATCTGGCGGGAGGACGCACAGATACGCAGTATTTT.

The chain links TRBV18 to TRBJ2-1; 11 bases agree with TRBD2. CDR3 length: 15 amino acids. Germline CDR1 and CDR2: KGHSH and LQKENI. V lost 4 bases and J lost 5; bases outside the gene matches: 4. DNA for the CDR3: TGTGCCAGCTCACTCCTAGCGGGAGGTAACAATGAGCAGTTCTTC. Protein: CASSLLAGGNNEQFF.

J is TRBJ2-6 and V is TRBV30; the D is unclear. The CDR3 consists of 15 residues. From germline, CDR1 is GTSNPN and CDR2 SVGIG (reference sequence). V shed 3 bases and J shed 0 bases, with 9 bases lying between them. The CDR3 spells CAWSLPNSGANVLTF. CDR3 bases: TGTGCCTGGAGCCTACCAAACTCTGGGGCCAACGTCCTGACTTTC.

The gene calls are TRBV27 and TRBJ1-6; D not certain. The germline gives CDR1 MNHEY, CDR2 SMNVEV (reference sequence). The CDR3 extends over 13 amino acids. V was cut by 7 bases and J by 10 bases, with 14 bases left in between. The CDR3 DNA reads TGTGCCAGCACTCCAAGCCTTAGCTCACCCCTCCACTTT. It codes for CASTPSLSSPLHF.

The chain carries TRBV6-1 and TRBJ2-7, with 12 bases aligning to TRBD2. Trimming at V came to 2 bases and at J to 6 bases, leaving 8 bases not matched to a gene. The CDR3 has 16 residues. Looked up from germline, CDR1 is MNHNS and CDR2 is SASEGT. The CDR3 here is CASSEPRASGRVEQYF. DNA of the CDR3: TGTGCCAGCAGTGAACCCCGGGCTAGCGGGAGGGTCGAGCAGTACTTC.

The chain is built from TRBV27 and TRBJ1-2, with D unresolved. Trimming took off 7 bases at V and 0 bases at J, with 6 bases between the two ends. The V gene's germline CDR1 is MNHEY and CDR2 SMNVEV (reference sequence). The CDR3 is made up of 12 amino acids. CDR3 amino acids: CASTIANYGYTF. CDR3 coding DNA: TGTGCCAGCACCATAGCTAACTATGGCTACACCTTC.

This rearrangement joins TRBV13 to TRBJ1-2; D is uncertain. Germline CDR1 is PRHDT and CDR2 is FYEKMQ (reference sequence). This CDR3 region has 13 residues. V lost 4 bases and J 7 bases, leaving 13 bases between the germline ends. CDR3 protein: CASSSRSGSGYTF. The CDR3 coding sequence is TGTGCCAGCAGCTCACGTTCGGGGAGTGGCTACACCTTC. Full variable domain (remainder filled in from reference TRBV13 and TRBJ1-2): AAGVIQSPRHLIKEKRETATLKCYPIPRHDTVYWYQQGPGQDPQFLISFYEKMQSDKGSIPDRFSAQQFSDYHSELNMSSLELGDSALYFCASSSRSGSGYTFGSGTRLTVV.

The genes are TRBV4-1 and TRBJ2-6; 12 bases align to TRBD1. This CDR3 comprises 18 residues. Germline trimming cut 3 bases from V and 1 base from J; bases unmatched to any gene: 4. Germline loops: CDR1 MGHRA, CDR2 YSYEKL. CDR3: CASSQRGQGASGANVLTF. The CDR3 DNA follows: TGCGCCAGCAGCCAGAGGGGACAGGGGGCATCTGGGGCCAACGTCCTGACTTTC.

V and J are TRBV12-3 or TRBV12-4 and TRBJ2-5; D gene ambiguous. Trimming pared 3 bases from V and 3 bases from J, leaving 2 bases between. CDR3 length: 11 amino acids. The CDR3 DNA reads as TGTGCCAGCAGTTTTAAAGAGACCCAGTACTTC. The encoded protein is CASSFKETQYF.

V gene TRBV12-5 combines with J gene TRBJ1-6; a weak D match, TRBD1 (6 bases). V lost 5 bases, J lost 4 bases, and 9 bases lay in between. Germline V lookup: CDR1 LGHNT, CDR2 FRNRAP. This CDR3 region has 14 residues. The DNA of the CDR3 is TGTGCTAGTGGTCTTACAGGGTATAATTCACCCCTCCACTTT. This encodes CASGLTGYNSPLHF.